The subject of this entry is one T cell receptor (beta chain). Its antigen remains undetermined. Per-base qualities were not stored, and no clone one base away is much larger. This entry belongs to a study of cytomegalovirus exposure and HLA in healthy donors (dated by TCRdb to 2015 to 2018). Some background on the complete study: In an earlier analysis of some 550 of the donors, around 300 Gb of sequence data and approximately 100 million unique TCR beta sequences from about 180 million T cells were reported. About 300 gigabases of sequencing data and around 85 million unique TCR sequences made up an early release that covered approximately 700 HLA-typed donors. Of the approximately 400 genotyped donors, 81% were placed in the genetic ancestry cluster associated with self-reported Caucasian donors. The study aimed to test whether signatures of past pathogen exposure could be identified by cataloging public T cell receptors. The T cell repertoires of roughly 660 subjects were profiled by immunosequencing and related to cytomegalovirus serostatus. Besides the first cohort of under 700 subjects, a separate validation cohort made up of 120 different subjects was used. To predict cytomegalovirus infection status, the study combined high-throughput TCR immunosequencing, statistical association of individual TCRs with disease status, and machine learning. To study patterns of TCR occurrence, a later analysis re-analyzed previously published TCR beta repertoires from 550 to 800 donors and added high-resolution HLA genotyping. The later analysis used no new phenotypic data to find candidate immune exposures, relying instead on TCR beta sequences and their occurrence across donors. An earlier analysis of around 580 of the donors used high-throughput TCR beta sequencing to judge whether each TCR beta V gene segment behaved as functional or pseudogenic. Alongside the repertoire data, information on donor age, sex, ethnicity and CMV serostatus was compiled. A later genetic analysis took genome-wide SNP genotypes for about three fifths of the roughly 700 donors and used that subset as a discovery cohort. All discovery cohort repertoires had been generated using a single sequencing platform. HLA typing included class I and class II loci at four-digit resolution. Typing coverage varied by locus: roughly 629-630 donors for A, B, C, DRB1 and DQB1; roughly 500 for DQA1; more than 600 for DPA1; approximately 470 for DPB1. About five DR-DQ haplotypes were treated as single units for association and clustering because of strong linkage in the cohort. Across 398 genotyped donors of the cohort, an average of about 240,000 unique TCR beta nucleotide sequences per donor were sequenced, and approximately 17% of those sequences were non-productive. Results the study describes overall, beyond this receptor: A later analysis found that most CMV-associated TCR beta chains appeared HLA-restricted, with HLA associations seemingly driven largely by CMV exposure. Only TCR beta chains were sequenced in this cohort, and the absence of alpha or paired-chain data limited detectable features. The presence/absence analyses assumed that sequencing depth was roughly uniform across donors, and that assumption may not be true. In a later analysis, the rate of TCR association differed among HLA loci, with DRB1 alleles having the most associated TCRs and HLA-C alleles having the fewest. A cluster of highly shared sequence variants was judged likely to be a technical artifact of the sequencing pipeline. Compared with equally common non-associated chains, HLA-associated TCR beta chains in a later analysis were more clonally expanded and had lower generation probabilities. According to a later analysis, parvovirus B19, influenza, CMV and Epstein-Barr virus appeared linked to several top co-occurrence clusters. Compared with the roughly 670-donor mean, donors in an Asian-associated ancestry cluster had fewer N-insertions in productive TCRs, according to a later genetic analysis. Cytomegalovirus status was reported to be diagnosed by the classifier with high specificity and sensitivity in both the original and validation cohorts. A further reported finding was that TCR beta sequences accurately predicted the HLA-A and HLA-B alleles for most subjects in the first cohort. Because some donors lacked HLA typing at each locus, the association tests relied only on the typed subset. Over 15 rarely observed V segments, including chromosome 9 orphons, were excluded from the earlier analysis of about 610 of the donors because counts were too low. In a later genetic analysis, a missense DCLRE1C variant was associated with V-gene and J-gene trimming of TCR beta chains, and the association was replicated in an independent cohort. It was suggested by the authors that the approach could potentially be generalized to other disease states and immunological phenotypes. In vitro tests confirmed that a few of the cytomegalovirus-associated TCR beta chains recognize cytomegalovirus antigens. At a false discovery rate of 0.05, a later analysis linked 16,000 or so TCR beta sequences to specific HLA alleles. When HLA alleles, especially DR and DQ, strongly co-occurred, TCR associations were difficult to assign to individual alleles. Linkage disequilibrium might explain the correlated functional status among segregating V segments, but an unknown experimental factor could not be ruled out. CMV serostatus was the only immune exposure information available for the cohort. The 87-base-pair reads could not distinguish some IMGT-functional V segments, including TRBV6-2 and TRBV6-3, so those segments were excluded. Broadly in line with IMGT annotations, most TCR beta V segments showed up in productive rearrangements about 90% or about 30% of the time in an earlier analysis of some 590 of the donors. Most TCR sequences were seen in very few donors, while some public TCRs were found in many individuals. In the study, 150 to 200 TCR beta chains were listed as associated with cytomegalovirus.

Libraries were made using the immunoSEQ multiplex PCR assay. For the multiplex PCR, a mixture combining 60 forward primers for TCR Vbeta segments and 13 reverse primers for TCR Jbeta segments was used. The CDR3 region of rearranged TCR beta genes was amplified from genomic DNA by a multiplex PCR assay. Amplified TCR beta libraries were sequenced as 87-base-pair reads on the Illumina HiSeq System. Concerning the study's data processing: Across the 600 to 700 repertoires, a later analysis counted tens of millions of unique TCR beta chains, 9.5 million to 13 million of which were shared by at least two donors. Raw reads were error-corrected and collapsed into unique sequences by a nearest-neighbor algorithm in which closely related sequences were merged to remove PCR and sequencing errors. Alignment of CDR3 sequences to IMGT reference sequences was used to assign V, D and J gene segments. Each retained sequence needed at least a six-nucleotide match to both a V gene segment and a J gene segment. A rearrangement counted as productive if the CDR3 had no stop codons and remained in frame with V and J, and every other rearrangement counted as non-productive. CDR3 was defined according to IMGT convention as the region running from the second conserved V-encoded cysteine to the conserved J-encoded phenylalanine. In an earlier analysis of around 540 of the donors, sequences lacking an unambiguous match to a single V gene segment were excluded. An earlier analysis of fewer than 750 of the donors called V segments functional above 56.7% productive rearrangements and segregating when the between-donor standard deviation exceeded 5%. To diagnose cytomegalovirus status from the catalog of TCR beta chain sequences, a statistical classification framework was built. In a later analysis, V and J genes were assigned by comparing TCR nucleotide sequences against IMGT/GENE-DB human TR gene sequences. In a later analysis, CDR3 sequences and most-parsimonious VDJ recombination scenarios were assigned using the TCRdist pipeline. In a later analysis, each TCR beta chain was defined by its CDR3 amino acid sequence together with its V-gene family, and reads lacking a unique V-gene family were excluded. In a later analysis, 450 to 600 highly shared, low-generation-probability nucleotide sequences were removed to address suspected cross-contamination and a sequencing artifact. In a later analysis, a clonal expansion index for each public chain was calculated from normalized within-repertoire ranks of inferred template counts. In a later analysis, generation probabilities were computed using a VDJ recombination model fitted to out-of-frame rearrangements, and the results were checked against IGoR. In a later analysis, TCR-TCR, TCR-HLA and TCR-CMV co-occurrence was scored with hypergeometric tests, and a repertoire-size bias correction was applied to TCR pairs. False discovery rates were estimated in a later analysis by permuting HLA or CMV assignments 20 times. In a later analysis, co-occurring TCRs were grouped using DBSCAN, with TCRdist sequence similarity added in when clustering inside HLA-allele-positive subsets. Co-occurrence clustering excluded repertoires with fewer than 30,000 or more than 120,000 public chains, plus five with anomalous nucleotide sharing. What TCRdb holds here is the immuneACCESS table cut down to in-frame rearrangements. Part of the clones is not present; checked against another copy, under half of the missing clones reflect an unresolved V gene, and the others are unexplained. D and trimming come from the DNA, and the V and J calls and clone size come from that table. In this sample the table shows about 140,000 clones, roughly 73% of which occur a single time. Around 1.5% of the sample lies in the top ten.

The cohort was made up of roughly 670 healthy bone marrow donors. Cohort members were all nominally healthy when sampled, although unrecorded immune exposures were likely present. The donor tested CMV seronegative, placing the donor among the 352 seronegative members of the cohort. Every donor gave a peripheral blood sample, and the peripheral blood mononuclear cells from that sample were used for TCR beta sequencing. Genomic DNA was extracted from the blood cell samples with the Qiagen DNeasy Blood Extraction Kit. The CDR3 runs 16 residues from the cysteine to the phenylalanine. Of all the DNA, just the CDR3 is kept, 48 bases in frame from base 1. From the germline V gene, CDR1 is SGHTA and CDR2 is FQGNSA. The germline V end is reduced by 0 bases and the J end by 5 bases; junction bases left unmatched: 6.

The sequenced sample consisted of PBMCs. This receptor was identified in a female donor in good health and CMV-seronegative. Here the chain combines TRBV7-2 and TRBJ1-4, with TRBD1 matching 7 junction bases. CDR3 region: CASSLAWGTENEKLFF. The DNA reads TGTGCCAGCAGCTTAGCGTGGGGGACAGAAAATGAAAAACTGTTTTTT.